This entry lists 3 T cell receptor beta chains sequenced from one sample in a study of regulatory T cells in long-lasting Graves disease. Time point of the sample: persistent/refractory GD, antithyroid drugs over 5 years with positive TRAb. Preparation of the TCR library used RNA extracted from PBMCs. Building the TCR beta libraries relied on iRepertoire HTBI primers, and CDR3 regions underwent Arm-PCR. TCRdb called the multiplex PCR reads again in MiXCR, with one record for every CDR3 protein. Altogether more than 650,000 distinct CDR3 sequences are present, about 30% being singletons, with the ten largest covering around 42%. The starting material was peripheral blood mononuclear cells (PBMCs), obtained when the disease was refractory, from a patient treated with antithyroid drugs. These TCRs come from a female donor with Graves disease.

V is TRBV6-5 and J is TRBJ1-5; weak D call: TRBD1 (5 bases). Trimming cost V 2 bases and J 4 bases, with 12 bases left between them. The CDR3 covers 15 residues. CDR1 MNHEY and CDR2 SVGAGI come from the germline V gene. The CDR3 region has the DNA TGTGCCAGCAGTTACGCAGGGAATTATAATCAGCCCCAGCATTTT. Protein product: CASSYAGNYNQPQHF.

This clonotype was seen at least ten times. The V and J genes are TRBV2 and TRBJ1-2; TRBD1 is a possible D gene (6 bases). The CDR3 length is 14 residues. The germline V gene has CDR1 SNHLY and CDR2 FYNNEI. V lost 4 bases to trimming and J lost 6 bases, with 15 bases between them. The CDR3 DNA follows: TGTGCCAGCAGTGTACTACAGGGTGGTAATGGCTACACCTTC. Its translation is CASSVLQGGNGYTF.

The chain couples TRBV6-4 to TRBJ2-7; weak D call: TRBD2 (5 bases). Germline CDR1 is MRHNA and CDR2 is SNTAGT. The CDR3 is 14 amino acids. V was cut by 5 bases and J by 2 bases, with 13 bases left in between. The CDR3 nucleotides are TGTGCCAGCAGTTACCTAGCCACCGCCTACGAGCAGTACTTC. Translated: CASSYLATAYEQYF.